This T cell receptor beta chain was recovered during a study of blood T cell repertoires in COVID-19 (dated by TCRdb to 2019 to 2021). Regarding the complete study: Collaborator samples came from the United States, Italy and Spain and covered acute and convalescent phases of COVID-19. The prospective study material was composed of cDNA or gDNA derived from T cells, B-cell-depleted T cells, or PBMCs. A de-identified subject ID, COVID-19 status, age in years and sex were almost always included in the sample metadata. The samples were drawn from two sources: the first 160 participants of the ongoing ImmuneRACE study, and about 1,300 subjects contributed by 6 global collaborators. Where HLA class I and class II types were available, the types were taken from metadata supplied by the sample provider, not from assay-based typing. The repertoires were released in a freely available public database meant as a resource for research on the immune response to SARS-CoV-2. Subjects who had been exposed to COVID-19, were actively infected with it, or had recovered from it provided the deeply sampled blood TCRbeta repertoires that made up the dataset. Study-wide conclusions, independent of this receptor: The quantity of clinical and demographic metadata differed by source and by participant and was supplied without curation.

Collaborating institutions collected whole blood in K2EDTA tubes following their own protocols. For TCRbeta analysis, collaborator samples were shipped as frozen whole blood, as isolated PBMCs, or as DNA extracted from either sample type. The immunoSEQ Assay, a bias-controlled multiplex PCR, was used to amplify TCRbeta CDR3 regions from genomic DNA. Turning to the authors' computational methods: The number of nucleated cells in each sample was estimated by amplification of reference gene primers within the assay. Sequence reads were collapsed and filtered to measure the absolute abundance of every unique TCRbeta CDR3 rearrangement. For each sample, productive Simpson clonality was calculated by taking the square root of Simpson's diversity index across productive rearrangements. The table was pulled from immuneACCESS by TCRdb, which kept in-frame rearrangements only. Such tables lose some clones; where checked, under half of the loss comes from unresolved V genes, and the rest has no known cause. Clonal size and the V and J genes are those of that table, whereas D and trimming came from the DNA. The sample records 65,000 to 95,000 clones, over 75% of which are singletons. The top ten hold roughly 2.7% of the sample.

As concerns this clone: Its cognate antigen has yet to be identified. Nothing much larger sits one base from this clone, and base qualities are not available.

The junction carries 7 bases between V and J, which are trimmed by 4 bases and 0 bases respectively. From the germline V gene, CDR1 is SGHRS and CDR2 is YFSETQ. Including the terminal cysteine and phenylalanine, the CDR3 comprises 14 residues. Here the CDR3 DNA is all that survives: 42 bases in frame from base 1. This clonotype was obtained from a man between 65 and 79 years old with active or convalescent COVID-19. The material sequenced was peripheral blood. The V and J segments used are TRBV5-1 and TRBJ1-4; the D gene lacks a confident call. The CDR3 region reads CASSQDSTNEKLFF. The nucleotide sequence is given as TGCGCCAGCAGCCAGGATTCAACTAATGAAAAACTGTTTTTT.